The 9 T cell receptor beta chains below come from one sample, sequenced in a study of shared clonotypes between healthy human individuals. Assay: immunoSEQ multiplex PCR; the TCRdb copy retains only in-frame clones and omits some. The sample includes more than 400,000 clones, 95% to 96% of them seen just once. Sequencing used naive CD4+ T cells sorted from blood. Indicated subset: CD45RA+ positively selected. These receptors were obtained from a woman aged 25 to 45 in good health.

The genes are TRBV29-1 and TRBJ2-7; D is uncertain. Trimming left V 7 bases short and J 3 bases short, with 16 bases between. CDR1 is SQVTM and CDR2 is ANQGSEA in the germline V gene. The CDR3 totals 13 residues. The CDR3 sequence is CSARVDLDYEQYF. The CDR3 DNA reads TGCAGCGCTAGAGTTGACCTCGACTACGAGCAGTACTTC.

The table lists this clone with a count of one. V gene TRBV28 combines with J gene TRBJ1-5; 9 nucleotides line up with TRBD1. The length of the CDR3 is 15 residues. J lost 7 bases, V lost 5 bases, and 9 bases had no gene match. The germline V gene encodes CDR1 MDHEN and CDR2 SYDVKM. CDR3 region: CASSPWDRVGQPQHF. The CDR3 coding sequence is TGTGCCAGCAGTCCCTGGGACAGGGTGGGACAGCCCCAGCATTTT.

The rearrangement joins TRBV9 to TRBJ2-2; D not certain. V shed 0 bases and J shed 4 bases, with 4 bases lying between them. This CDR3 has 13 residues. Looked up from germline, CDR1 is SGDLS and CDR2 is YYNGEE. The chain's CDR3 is CASSVEATGELFF. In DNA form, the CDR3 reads TGTGCCAGCAGCGTAGAGGCCACCGGGGAGCTGTTTTTT.

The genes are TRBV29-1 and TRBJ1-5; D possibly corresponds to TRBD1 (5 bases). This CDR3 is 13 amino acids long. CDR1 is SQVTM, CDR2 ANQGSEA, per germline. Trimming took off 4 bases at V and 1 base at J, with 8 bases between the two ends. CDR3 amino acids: CSVGGDSNQPQHF. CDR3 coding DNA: TGCAGCGTTGGCGGGGACAGCAATCAGCCCCAGCATTTT.

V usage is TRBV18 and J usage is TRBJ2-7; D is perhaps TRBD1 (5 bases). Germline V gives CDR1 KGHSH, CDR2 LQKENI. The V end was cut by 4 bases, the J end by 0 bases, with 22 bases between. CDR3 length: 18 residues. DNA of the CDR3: TGTGCCAGCTCACGGTTCCCGACAGATCCGGTGGGCTCCTACGAGCAGTACTTC. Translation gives CASSRFPTDPVGSYEQYF. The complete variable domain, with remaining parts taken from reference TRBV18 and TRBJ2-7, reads NAGVMQNPRHLVRRRGQEARLRCSPMKGHSHVYWYRQLPEEGLKFMVYLQKENIIDESGMPKERFSAEFPKEGPSILRIQQVVRGDSAAYFCASSRFPTDPVGSYEQYFGPGTRLTVT.

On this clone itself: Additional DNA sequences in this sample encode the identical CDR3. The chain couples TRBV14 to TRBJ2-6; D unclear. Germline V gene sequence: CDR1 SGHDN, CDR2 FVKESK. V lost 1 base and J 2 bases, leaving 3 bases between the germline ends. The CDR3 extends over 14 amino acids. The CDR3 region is CASSQVPGANVLTF. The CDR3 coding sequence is TGTGCCAGCAGCCAAGTCCCTGGGGCCAACGTCCTGACTTTC.

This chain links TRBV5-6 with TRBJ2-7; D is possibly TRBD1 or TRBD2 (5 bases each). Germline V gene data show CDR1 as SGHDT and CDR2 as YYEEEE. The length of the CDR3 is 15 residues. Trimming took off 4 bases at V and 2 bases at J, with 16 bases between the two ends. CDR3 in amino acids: CASSGAGTMTYEQYF. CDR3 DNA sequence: TGTGCCAGCAGCGGGGCCGGGACCATGACCTACGAGCAGTACTTC.

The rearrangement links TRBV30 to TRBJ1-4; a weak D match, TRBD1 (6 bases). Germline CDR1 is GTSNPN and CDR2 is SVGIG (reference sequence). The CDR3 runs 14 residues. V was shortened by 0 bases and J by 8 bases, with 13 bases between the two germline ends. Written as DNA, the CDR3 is TGTGCCTGGAGTGTACAGGGATGGGGCGAAAAACTGTTTTTT. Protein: CAWSVQGWGEKLFF.

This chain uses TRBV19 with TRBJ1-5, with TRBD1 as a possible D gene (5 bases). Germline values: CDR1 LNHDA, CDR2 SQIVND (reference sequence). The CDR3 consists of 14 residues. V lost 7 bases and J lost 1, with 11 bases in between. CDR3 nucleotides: TGTGCCAGTATCGGGGGTCCGAGCAATCAGCCCCAGCATTTT. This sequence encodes CASIGGPSNQPQHF.